The TCR beta chain described here comes from a study of regulatory T cells in long-lasting Graves disease. Construction of the TCR beta libraries employed iRepertoire HTBI primers in conjunction with Arm-PCR of CDR3 regions. Each CDR3 protein gets one entry after TCRdb re-called the multiplex PCR reads with MiXCR. The profile shows roughly 350,000 distinct CDR3 sequences, under 20% of them singletons. The sample's time point: newly diagnosed GD, antithyroid drugs for less than 3 months. Preparation of the TCR library used RNA extracted from PBMCs. From each patient, roughly 9 milliliters of peripheral blood was drawn and collected into an EDTA anticoagulant tube. Between the trimmed V and J ends, which lost 7 bases and 1 base, there was a span of 14 bases. Germline loops: CDR1 MNHNS, CDR2 SASEGT. CDR3 size: 16 residues. Only a few counts were recorded for this clonotype. These data were also filed under a second study, of T cells in Graves' hyperthyroidism and ophthalmopathy.

The sequences come from peripheral blood mononuclear cells (PBMCs), collected at new diagnosis, from a patient treated with antithyroid drugs. The chain couples TRBV6-1 to TRBJ1-6; no clear D. The TCR sequence derives from a woman aged 18-35 years with Graves disease. The CDR3: CASIRWEGSYNSPLHF. The CDR3 nucleotides read TGTGCCAGCATTCGGTGGGAGGGATCCTATAATTCACCCCTCCACTTT.